The rows below give T cell receptor beta chains drawn from one sample of a study of blood T cell dynamics during melanoma immunotherapy. Repertoires were generated with immunoSEQ multiplex PCR, while TCRdb's copy carries only in-frame clones and drops some. Of 6,200 or so clones in the sample, approximately 83% were seen once. The sample here was blood, taken from a patient treated with checkpoint blockade. The receptor set was obtained from a human donor with melanoma. Some clones in this sample may be carry-over from other donors' samples. Each CDR3 is given with its conserved first and last residue. D genes are given only for firm matches. Clone size is stated in some rows and not others, as once, few, many or a class when expanded.

NA NA TRBJ1-1 TRBV6-5 12 TGTGCCAGCAGACCGGTGAACACTGAAGCTTTCTTT CASRPVNTEAFF
TRBD1 NA TRBJ2-7 TRBV14 14 TGTGCCAGCAGCCAACGACAGGGTGAGTACGAGCAGTACTTC CASSQRQGEYEQYF
TRBD1 few TRBJ1-5 TRBV5-8 18 TGTGCCAGCAGCTTGGAGGGACAGCCCGACCGTTACAATCAGCCCCAGCATTTT CASSLEGQPDRYNQPQHF
TRBD1 NA TRBJ2-5 TRBV28 16 TGTGCCAGCAGCCCCTGGACAGGGAGGACTGAAGAGACCCAGTACTTC CASSPWTGRTEETQYF
NA NA TRBJ2-1 TRBV6-6 12 TGTGCCAGCGCCAGTGCCCTGGGGAAGCAGTTCTTC CASASALGKQFF
NA NA TRBJ2-7 TRBV28 14 TGTGCCAGCAGTTCAACCGAACGTTTAAGGGAGCAGTACTTC CASSSTERLREQYF
TRBD2 NA TRBJ2-1 TRBV7-9 15 TGTGCCAGCAGCCCTCTAGCGGCCACGGTGGATGAGCAGTTCTTC CASSPLAATVDEQFF
NA NA TRBJ1-1 TRBV19 18 TGTGCCAGTAGTATTAGGGGGGCATCCCCACGTATGAACACTGAAGCTTTCTTT CASSIRGASPRMNTEAFF
TRBD1 NA TRBJ2-2 TRBV27 18 TGTGCCAGCAGTTTGACGTTTCAGGGACAGGTGTACACCGGGGAGCTGTTTTTT CASSLTFQGQVYTGELFF
TRBD1 NA TRBJ2-2 TRBV27 18 TGTGCCAGCAGTTTATCGGGGCTTTCAGGGGGGAACACCGGGGAGCTGTTTTTT CASSLSGLSGGNTGELFF
TRBD2 NA TRBJ2-7 TRBV6-5 14 TGTGCCAGCAGTCCCGGGACTAGCGCCTACGAGCAGTACTTC CASSPGTSAYEQYF
TRBD1 NA TRBJ1-3 TRBV5-8 17 TGTGCCAGCAGCTTGTGGACAGGGGGCTCGGAAGGAAACACCATATATTTT CASSLWTGGSEGNTIYF
TRBD1 NA TRBJ1-1 TRBV18 12 TGTGCCAGCTCACCTCAGGGGGCGAGAGCTTTCTTT CASSPQGARAFF
TRBD1 once TRBJ2-5 TRBV5-5 16 TGTGCCAGCAGCTCCCCGGACAGGGCTGACCAAGAGACCCAGTACTTC CASSSPDRADQETQYF
NA NA TRBJ2-7 TRBV9 18 TGTGCCAGCAGCGTAGGTATCGATACAAATTCGCACGCCTACGAGCAGTACTTC CASSVGIDTNSHAYEQYF
TRBD1 NA TRBJ1-1 TRBV29-1 14 TGCAGCGTTGGGGACAGGGTGGGGAACACTGAAGCTTTCTTT CSVGDRVGNTEAFF
TRBD2 NA TRBJ2-7 TRBV7-8 17 TGTGCCAGCAGCTTCTCCCCGAGCGGGAGGTTCTCCTACGAGCAGTACTTC CASSFSPSGRFSYEQYF
NA NA TRBJ1-4 TRBV28 14 TGTGCCAGCAGTTTAGGGGGAGCGGGTGAAAAACTGTTTTTT CASSLGGAGEKLFF
TRBD1 NA TRBJ1-5 TRBV7-9 15 TGTGCCAGCAGCTCCGACAGGGTCGGTAATCAGCCCCAGCATTTT CASSSDRVGNQPQHF
NA NA TRBJ2-1 TRBV30 13 TGTGCCTGGAGTGGAGGCTCCTACAATGAGCAGTTCTTC CAWSGGSYNEQFF
NA NA TRBJ2-1 TRBV5-1 19 TGCGCCAGCCCGTCGGTTGCAGAGAAGGTCTCTGTTGCCTACAATGAGCAGTTCTTC CASPSVAEKVSVAYNEQFF
TRBD1 NA TRBJ2-3 TRBV19 16 TGTGCCAGTAGTACCGGGACAGGGATTATAACAGATACGCAGTATTTT CASSTGTGIITDTQYF
NA once TRBJ1-5 TRBV5-8 15 TGTGCCAGCAGCGGTGGCAGGGTTGGCAATCAGCCCCAGCATTTT CASSGGRVGNQPQHF
TRBD2 NA TRBJ2-2 TRBV27 19 TGTGCCAGCAGTTCATGGACAAGCTTGAGACTAGCGGGGACCGGGGAGCTGTTTTTT CASSSWTSLRLAGTGELFF
NA NA TRBJ1-5 TRBV5-6 14 TGTGCCAGCAGCTTGTCAGGGTTGATTCAGCCCCAGCATTTT CASSLSGLIQPQHF
NA NA TRBJ2-6 TRBV29-1 14 TGCAGCGTTCTGGGGGCAGCTGGGGCCAACGTCCTGACTTTC CSVLGAAGANVLTF
TRBD1 once TRBJ1-1 TRBV28 15 TGTGCCAGCAGACCCAACGGACAGGGGGATCCTGAAGCTTTCTTT CASRPNGQGDPEAFF
NA NA TRBJ2-7 TRBV5-1 16 TGCGCCAGCAGCTTGGGTGGCGGGGCAGGGATCTACGAGCAGTACTTC CASSLGGGAGIYEQYF
TRBD1 NA TRBJ2-7 TRBV18 15 TGTGCCAGCTCACCGCGAAGCGGACAGGGGGCCGAGCAGTACTTC CASSPRSGQGAEQYF
TRBD2 NA TRBJ2-7 TRBV27 16 TGTGCCAGCAGTTCCTCGGCTAGCGGGAGGTATTACGAGCAGTACTTC CASSSSASGRYYEQYF
NA NA TRBJ1-2 TRBV7-3 14 TGTGCCAGCAGCCCCTTCCCCCAGGCCAATGGCTACACCTTC CASSPFPQANGYTF
NA few TRBJ2-7 TRBV27 15 TGTGCCAGCAGTCCTCGGGCCGACGGTCGCTACGAGCAGTACTTC CASSPRADGRYEQYF
NA NA TRBJ1-2 TRBV30 12 TGTGCCTGGACTTTTAGCGGGGATGGCTACACCTTC CAWTFSGDGYTF
NA NA TRBJ1-1 TRBV6-1 13 TGTGCCAGCAACCCGACGGGCTGGACTGAAGCTTTCTTT CASNPTGWTEAFF
NA NA TRBJ1-4 TRBV10-3 13 TGTGCCATCACACCGGGGAGTAATGAAAAACTGTCTTTT CAITPGSNEKLSF
TRBD2 NA TRBJ2-1 TRBV6-4 13 TGTGCCAGCAGGGCTAGCGGGGGGGATGAGCAGTTCTTC CASRASGGDEQFF